This TCR beta chain derives from a study of shared clonotypes between healthy human individuals. Study details: Three plates each covered CD4 naive and memory; CD8 naive two, CD8 memory one.

Splitting the CD4+ cells yielded a CD45RA+ naive subset and a CD45RA-negative memory subset. Broader study findings: Generally, naive subsets came out with larger estimated richness than memory subsets.

Some clones are missing from TCRdb's copy, which holds only in-frame ones; the method was immunoSEQ multiplex PCR. In the table there are 700,000 or so clones, 72% of which are singletons. This clone occurred once. Its matching antigen is unknown. The sample contains more than one DNA sequence encoding this CDR3. V gave up 5 bases and J gave up 0 bases; unmatched junction bases: 3. Germline CDR1 SGHAT, CDR2 FQNNGV. The length of the CDR3 is 14 residues. The receptor comes from a woman aged 25 to 39 in good health. The rearrangement links TRBV11-2 to TRBJ1-1; 7 positions agree with TRBD1. What was sequenced was memory CD4+ T cells sorted from blood. Subset here: CD45RA-negative fraction. CDR3 DNA sequence: TGTGCCAGCAGCACCGACAGGGTGAACACTGAAGCTTTCTTT. Protein product: CASSTDRVNTEAFF. The variable domain in full, completed from reference TRBV11-2 and TRBJ1-1, reads EAGVAQSPRYKIIEKRQSVAFWCNPISGHATLYWYQQILGQGPKLLIQFQNNGVVDDSQLPKDRFSAERLKGVDSTLKIQPAKLEDSAVYLCASSTDRVNTEAFFGQGTRLTVV.